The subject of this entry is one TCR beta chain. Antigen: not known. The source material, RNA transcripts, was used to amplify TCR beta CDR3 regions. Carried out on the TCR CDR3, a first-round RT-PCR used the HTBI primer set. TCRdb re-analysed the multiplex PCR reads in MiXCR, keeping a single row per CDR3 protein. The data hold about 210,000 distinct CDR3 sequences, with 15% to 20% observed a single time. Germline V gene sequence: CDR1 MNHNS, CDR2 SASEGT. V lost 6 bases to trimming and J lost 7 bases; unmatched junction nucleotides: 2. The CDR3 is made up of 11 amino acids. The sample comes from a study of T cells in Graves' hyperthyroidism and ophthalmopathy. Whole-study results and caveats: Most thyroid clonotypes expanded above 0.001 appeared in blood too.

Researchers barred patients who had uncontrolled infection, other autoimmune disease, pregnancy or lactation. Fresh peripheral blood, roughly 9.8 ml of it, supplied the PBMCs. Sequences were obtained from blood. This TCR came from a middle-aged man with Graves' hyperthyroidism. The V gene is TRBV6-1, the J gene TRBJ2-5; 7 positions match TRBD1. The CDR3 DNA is TGTGCCAGCAGCAGGGGGAGGACCCAGTACTTC. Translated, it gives CASSRGRTQYF.